The 27 T cell receptor beta chains below all came from one sample that was sequenced in a study of blood T cells in healthy people across ages. Alongside a J-beta primer mix, a sample-barcoded 5' primer served in a second PCR lasting 7 to 11 cycles. TCRdb re-called the 5' RACE reads through MiXCR, storing one row per CDR3 protein. In the table there are about 640,000 distinct CDR3 sequences, under 70% of which are singletons. Input material: blood. These receptors came from a man aged 55 to 69 in good health.

The V gene is TRBV3-1, the J gene TRBJ2-7; no firm D call. Germline V gene data show CDR1 as LGHDT and CDR2 as YNNKEL (reference sequence). V was shortened by 1 base and J by 0 bases, with 10 bases between the two germline ends. CDR3 size: 15 residues. DNA for the CDR3: TGTGCCAGCAGCCAAGGGCGGCAGAGCTCCTACGAGCAGTACTTC. This codes for CASSQGRQSSYEQYF.

The table lists this clonotype with a count of one. V is TRBV7-9 and J is TRBJ2-3; no clear D gene. CDR1 and CDR2 (germline): SEHNR, FQNEAQ (reference sequence). CDR3 length equals 13 residues. V lost 2 bases and J lost 2, with 5 bases in between. CDR3 in DNA: TGTGCCAGCAGCTTATGGGCCACAGATACGCAGTATTTT. This encodes CASSLWATDTQYF.

V and J are TRBV7-9 and TRBJ2-1; 10 positions agree with TRBD2. Germline CDR1 and CDR2: SEHNR and FQNEAQ (reference sequence). The V and J ends lost 5 bases and 1 base, in that order; junction bases with no gene match: 5. The CDR3 spans 16 residues. DNA of the CDR3: TGTGCCAGCAGCAAAACTAGCGGGGTATCCTACAATGAGCAGTTCTTC. Amino acids: CASSKTSGVSYNEQFF.

The V gene is TRBV3-1, the J gene TRBJ2-4, with a tentative D call TRBD1 (6 bases). Germline V gene lookup returns CDR1 LGHDT and CDR2 YNNKEL (reference sequence). The CDR3 length is 14 residues. Trimming pared 0 bases from V and 13 bases from J, leaving 16 bases between. CDR3 nucleotides: TGTGCCAGCAGCCAAGAGCACAGGGCTGAAGAGCAGTACTTC. It specifies CASSQEHRAEEQYF.

V gene TRBV5-1 combines with J gene TRBJ2-5; 10 bases agree with TRBD2. Germline V gene lookup returns CDR1 SGHRS and CDR2 YFSETQ. V was pared by 5 bases and J by 5 bases, with 12 bases of the junction left unmatched. CDR3 length: 16 amino acids. The CDR3 DNA sequence: TGCGCCAGCAGACAAGCGGGGGGGACTTCTGTGGAGACCCAGTACTTC. Translated, it gives CASRQAGGTSVETQYF.

This chain uses TRBV6-1 with TRBJ1-2, with D hard to call. Germline lookup yields CDR1 MNHNS and CDR2 SASEGT. The CDR3 contains 14 residues. V shed 0 bases and J shed 2 bases, with 7 bases lying between them. The CDR3 DNA follows: TGTGCCAGCAGTGAAGCGTTAGGGAACTATGGCTACACCTTC. Its translation is CASSEALGNYGYTF.

The chain employs TRBV6-1 and TRBJ1-3; D gene uncertain. Germline CDR1 and CDR2: MNHNS and SASEGT. Trimming left V 5 bases short and J 1 base short, with 9 bases between. This CDR3 has 14 residues. The CDR3 is CASSPSGSGNTIYF. The CDR3 DNA is TGTGCCAGCAGTCCGAGCGGGTCTGGAAACACCATATATTTT.

The chain joins TRBV11-2 to TRBJ2-7; D may be TRBD1 (6 bases). V lost 0 bases to trimming and J lost 10 bases, with 19 bases between them. Germline V CDR1 and CDR2: SGHAT, FQNNGV. CDR3 length: 15 residues. The CDR3 spells CASSLDAGQRSTQYF. The CDR3 DNA is TGTGCCAGCAGCTTAGACGCCGGACAGAGGTCAACCCAGTACTTC.

This rearrangement joins TRBV7-9 to TRBJ2-1; tentative D call: TRBD2 (7 bases). The CDR3 loop spans 16 amino acids. V dropped 5 bases and J dropped 6 bases, with 20 bases sitting between them. Germline V CDR1 and CDR2: SEHNR, FQNEAQ (reference sequence). CDR3 protein: CASSPWGGPNVNEQFF. The CDR3 DNA sequence: TGTGCCAGCAGCCCATGGGGGGGGCCAAATGTCAATGAGCAGTTCTTC.

In this sample, this clonotype turned up a few times. This rearrangement joins TRBV7-2 to TRBJ2-3; TRBD2 might be the D (7 bases). V was clipped by 0 bases and J by 6 bases, with 13 bases between them. In germline, CDR1 is SGHTA, CDR2 FQGNSA. The CDR3 totals 15 residues. The CDR3: CASSLAGGPADTQYF. CDR3 sequence (DNA): TGTGCCAGCAGCTTAGCGGGGGGGCCAGCGGATACGCAGTATTTT.

On this clonotype itself: The junction departs from the called germline gene at one end, perhaps through a read error. The chain combines TRBV12-3 or TRBV12-4 with TRBJ1-2; D is unresolved. The CDR3 loop spans 12 amino acids. The DNA for the CDR3 is TGTGCCAGCACCCCCGGAGCCTATGGCTGCACCTTC. This sequence encodes CASTPGAYGCTF.

The chain couples TRBV20-1 to TRBJ2-5; possibly TRBD2 for D (6 bases). The CDR3 sequence is 13 residues long. Deletions cut 3 bases from V and 2 bases from J, with 10 bases between. Per germline, CDR1 DFQATT and CDR2 SNEGSKA (reference sequence). The CDR3 DNA reads as TGCAGTGCTAGGCGGGGCAGGCAAGAGACCCAGTACTTC. Protein sequence: CSARRGRQETQYF.

In this sample, this clonotype turned up a few times. This sequence joins TRBV28 and TRBJ2-7; possible D gene TRBD1, 6 bases. The CDR3 loop spans 14 amino acids. V dropped 3 bases and J dropped 1 base, with 10 bases sitting between them. Germline V gene lookup returns CDR1 MDHEN and CDR2 SYDVKM. Written as DNA, the CDR3 is TGTGCCAGCAGTTTCAGGGGTGTATCCTACGAGCAGTACTTC. Amino acids: CASSFRGVSYEQYF.

This clonotype was picked up a small number of times. This rearrangement joins TRBV7-2 to TRBJ2-7, with D perhaps matching TRBD1 (6 bases). This CDR3 region has 11 residues. V dropped 5 bases and J dropped 12 bases, with 14 bases sitting between them. From germline, CDR1 is SGHTA and CDR2 FQGNSA. This chain's CDR3 is CASSPDRRWYF. The CDR3 DNA is TGTGCCAGCAGCCCTGACAGGCGTTGGTACTTC.

Only a few counts were recorded for this clonotype. The chain is built from TRBV5-1 and TRBJ2-4; 9 bases match TRBD1. Matching the DNA end better, TRBJ2-7 makes the J call doubtful. CDR3 length equals 14 residues. Per the germline V gene, CDR1 is SGHRS and CDR2 is YFSETQ. The CDR3 sequence: CASSAQGAPYEQYF. CDR3 bases: TGCGCCAGCAGCGCACAGGGGGCACCCTACGAGCAGTACTTC.

The J gene is TRBJ2-7, the V gene TRBV7-9, with TRBD1 identical over 7 bases. Looked up from germline, CDR1 is SEHNR and CDR2 is FQNEAQ (reference sequence). CDR3 length: 16 amino acids. Unmatched junction bases numbered 14, after V lost 4 bases and J lost 5 bases. The CDR3 loop reads CASSYAVRGLTDEQYF. CDR3 nucleotide sequence: TGTGCCAGCAGCTACGCGGTAAGGGGGCTTACGGACGAGCAGTACTTC.

The chain employs TRBV3-1 and TRBJ2-1; D unclear. V lost 0 bases, J lost 9 bases, and 15 bases lay in between. CDR1 is LGHDT, CDR2 YNNKEL, per germline (reference sequence). The CDR3 consists of 15 residues. The CDR3 sequence: CASSQERRYSGEQFF. The CDR3, as DNA: TGTGCCAGCAGCCAAGAGCGGCGGTATAGTGGTGAGCAGTTCTTC.

For the CDR3, the DNA is TGCAGTGCTAGAGGTGGAATTGACTACGAGCAGTACTTC. It specifies CSARGGIDYEQYF. V gene TRBV20-1 combines with J gene TRBJ2-7; D remains ambiguous. V dropped 1 base and J dropped 3 bases, with 10 bases sitting between them. There are 13 residues in the CDR3. Germline loops: CDR1 DFQATT, CDR2 SNEGSKA (reference sequence).

This chain joins TRBV2 and TRBJ2-1; TRBD1 might be the D (5 bases). V shed 2 bases and J shed 12 bases, with 14 bases lying between them. The CDR3 contains 13 residues. Germline CDR1 and CDR2: SNHLY and FYNNEI. The CDR3 bases are TGTGCCAGCAGTGAAACTGAAAGGGGCGGGCAGTTCTTC. Amino acids: CASSETERGGQFF.

V gene TRBV29-1 combines with J gene TRBJ1-2; perhaps TRBD1 as D (5 bases). Germline CDR1 reads SQVTM; CDR2 reads ANQGSEA. Trimming took off 4 bases at V and 4 bases at J, with 16 bases between the two ends. The CDR3 consists of 14 residues. As DNA, the CDR3 is TGCAGCGTTGGCCAGGGCGCGCTTGTCTATGGCTACACCTTC. Translated, it gives CSVGQGALVYGYTF.

This rearrangement joins TRBV2 to TRBJ2-1; TRBD2 aligns across 8 bases. The CDR3 contains 14 residues. The J segment lost 15 bases and the V segment lost 0 bases, leaving 10 bases of the junction unmatched. Germline-derived CDR1 and CDR2 are SNHLY and FYNNEI. The CDR3 here is CASSEATSGGKGFF. The CDR3 DNA is TGTGCCAGCAGTGAAGCAACTAGCGGCGGCAAGGGGTTCTTC. Using reference TRBV2 and TRBJ2-1 for the parts outside the CDR3, the full variable domain is EPEVTQTPSHQVTQMGQEVILRCVPISNHLYFYWYRQILGQKVEFLVSFYNNEISEKSEIFDDQFSVERPDGSNFTLKIRSTKLEDSAMYFCASSEATSGGKGFFGPGTRLTVL.

This clonotype was seen ten or more times. The chain carries TRBV9 and TRBJ2-5; D is unclear. This CDR3 comprises 15 residues. CDR1 and CDR2 (germline): SGDLS, YYNGEE. Deletions cut 0 bases from V and 5 bases from J, with 14 bases between. In DNA form, the CDR3 reads TGTGCCAGCAGCGTAGCTACGGGCGAAGGGGAGACCCAGTACTTC. As protein: CASSVATGEGETQYF.

The chain uses TRBV5-1 and TRBJ2-3; either TRBD1 or TRBD2 may fit D (6 bases each). V lost 6 bases to trimming and J lost 5 bases, with 19 bases between them. CDR3 size: 15 residues. Per germline, CDR1 SGHRS and CDR2 YFSETQ. The CDR3 DNA is TGCGCCAGCACTTATGGAGGGGGGTTGAAAGATACGCAGTATTTT. Translated: CASTYGGGLKDTQYF.

This chain connects TRBV20-1 to TRBJ1-6; no firm D call. Trimming left V 4 bases short and J 2 bases short, with 12 bases between. CDR3 length equals 15 residues. Germline CDR1 DFQATT, CDR2 SNEGSKA (reference sequence). The CDR3 protein is CSATPIGPYNSPLHF. DNA for the CDR3: TGCAGTGCTACCCCCATAGGCCCCTATAATTCACCCCTCCACTTT.

The chain combines TRBV2 with TRBJ2-3; no clear D. In germline, CDR1 is SNHLY, CDR2 FYNNEI. V gave up 4 bases and J gave up 0 bases, with 5 bases separating them. The CDR3 has 13 amino acids. CDR3 sequence: CASSADSTDTQYF. The CDR3 DNA reads TGTGCCAGCAGTGCTGACAGCACAGATACGCAGTATTTT.

Only a few counts were recorded for this clonotype. The chain employs TRBV29-1 and TRBJ1-1; D remains ambiguous. The CDR3 extends over 13 amino acids. V dropped 3 bases and J dropped 1 base, with 9 bases sitting between them. Germline V lookup: CDR1 SQVTM, CDR2 ANQGSEA. CDR3 region: CSVEAQPNTEAFF. CDR3 bases: TGCAGCGTTGAGGCACAGCCGAACACTGAAGCTTTCTTT. Filled out from reference TRBV29-1 and TRBJ1-1, the complete variable domain reads SAVISQKPSRDICQRGTSLTIQCQVDSQVTMMFWYRQQPGQSLTLIATANQGSEATYESGFVIDKFPISRPNLTFSTLTVSNMSPEDSSIYLCSVEAQPNTEAFFGQGTRLTVV.

V is TRBV6-6 and J is TRBJ2-5; D is uncertain. Trimming cost V 7 bases and J 0 bases, with 6 bases left between them. CDR3 length equals 12 residues. Germline CDR1 reads MNHNY; CDR2 reads SVGAGI (reference sequence). The CDR3: CASNGYQETQYF. CDR3 DNA sequence: TGTGCCAGCAACGGGTACCAAGAGACCCAGTACTTC.